Sequencing of this T cell receptor beta chain was carried out in a study of blood T cell repertoires in COVID-19. At the level of the study: From the United States, Italy and Spain came samples of acute and convalescent COVID-19. Nucleic acid was either cDNA or gDNA, and it came from T cells, B-cell-depleted T cells, or PBMCs.

Original handling: Reference gene primer amplification gave nucleated cell count estimates. Generated by immunoSEQ multiplex PCR, the TCRdb table keeps only in-frame clones and is missing some. V and J calls and clone size are copied from that table; D and trimming were computed from the DNA. Among more than 100,000 clones listed, approximately 89% were seen once. CDR1 and CDR2 from the germline V gene are SGDLS and YYNGEE. The CDR3 has 15 residues. V was pared by 0 bases and J by 5 bases, with 13 bases between. The sequence was collected from an elderly woman in a cohort sampled during active COVID-19. J is TRBJ2-3 and V is TRBV9, with D perhaps TRBD2 (7 bases). The sample comprised peripheral blood. The CDR3 sequence: CASSVVGGAGDTQYF. In DNA, the CDR3 is TGTGCCAGCAGCGTAGTGGGGGGGGCCGGAGATACGCAGTATTTT. The whole variable domain, remainder taken from reference TRBV9 and TRBJ2-3, is DSGVTQTPKHLITATGQRVTLRCSPRSGDLSVYWYQQSLDQGLQFLIQYYNGEERAKGNILERFSAQQFPDLHSELNLSSLELGDSALYFCASSVVGGAGDTQYFGPGTRLTVL.